Listed here is a single T cell receptor (beta chain). What it recognizes is unknown. The 120-subject validation cohort, separate from the approximately 670-subject first cohort, included the donors. This specimen belongs to a study of cytomegalovirus exposure and HLA in healthy donors. The wider study: The same platform was used for the 90 to 150 validation repertoires as for the 666 first-cohort repertoires, as reported in a later analysis. Study outcomes and limitations: Confirmation in vitro established that three CMV-associated chains were specific for CMV antigens. Reports credit the classifier with highly specific, highly sensitive diagnosis of cytomegalovirus status.

Per germline, CDR1 LNHNV and CDR2 YYDKDF (reference sequence). Trimming cost V 8 bases and J 0 bases, with 15 bases left between them. This CDR3 contains 15 residues. Generated by immunoSEQ multiplex PCR, the TCRdb table keeps only in-frame clones and is missing some. The data show about 300,000 clones, around nine tenths seen once. The rearrangement joins TRBV15 to TRBJ2-3; D is possibly TRBD2 (7 bases). The sequencing sample was made of PBMCs. The TCR comes from a woman aged 18-35 years in good health and CMV-seronegative. The CDR3 reads CATGGLAASTDTQYF. The DNA of the CDR3 is TGTGCCACCGGGGGCCTAGCGGCAAGCACAGATACGCAGTATTTT.